Listed below are T cell receptor beta chains from one sample, sequenced in a study of control samples from healthy donors and cancer patients. Assay used: immunoSEQ multiplex PCR; TCRdb lists only in-frame clones, some missing. The table shows some 130,000 clones, with roughly 92% occurring only once. The sequenced sample was blood. The receptors derive from a man aged 18-30 years in good health. Each CDR3 is given without its conserved first and last residue. Fields, in order: V gene, J gene, CDR3 protein.

TRBV9,TRBJ2-2,ASSRTMNTGELF
TRBV19,TRBJ2-5,ASSIDKGGYQETQY
TRBV4-1,TRBJ1-5,ASSQGQVNQPQH
TRBV4-2,TRBJ2-1,ASRPSAPNEQF
TRBV12-3/TRBV12-4,TRBJ2-2,ASSSAFFGELF
TRBV19,TRBJ1-1,ASTLAENTEAF
TRBV4-1,TRBJ2-7,ASSQENSGFSYEQY
TRBV4-1,TRBJ2-1,ASSRPKIAGGMNEQF
TRBV14,TRBJ2-1,ASSQGRRRSYNEQF
TRBV7-9,TRBJ1-2,ASSPTEYGYT
TRBV19,TRBJ1-2,ASTPRRTVFYGYT
TRBV3-1/TRBV3-2,TRBJ2-7,ASSQDKRGSYEQY
TRBV11-3,TRBJ2-7,ASSYDRGFSYEQY
TRBV5-6,TRBJ1-1,ASSPRWGRVPNTEAF
TRBV19,TRBJ2-7,ASSISQGYEQY
TRBV11-3,TRBJ2-1,ASSLDFGTGLRDEQF
TRBV29-1,TRBJ1-2,SEGDGDGYT
TRBV4-1,TRBJ2-1,ASSQDGSGVYYNEQF
TRBV5-5,TRBJ2-1,ASSSTPDSYNEQF
TRBV27,TRBJ1-1,ASSSSTGGSEAF
TRBV7-3,TRBJ2-2,ASSARGGPVGTGELF
TRBV30,TRBJ2-7,AWSSTGAISSYEQY
TRBV6-1,TRBJ2-2,ASSEEEGLDTGELF